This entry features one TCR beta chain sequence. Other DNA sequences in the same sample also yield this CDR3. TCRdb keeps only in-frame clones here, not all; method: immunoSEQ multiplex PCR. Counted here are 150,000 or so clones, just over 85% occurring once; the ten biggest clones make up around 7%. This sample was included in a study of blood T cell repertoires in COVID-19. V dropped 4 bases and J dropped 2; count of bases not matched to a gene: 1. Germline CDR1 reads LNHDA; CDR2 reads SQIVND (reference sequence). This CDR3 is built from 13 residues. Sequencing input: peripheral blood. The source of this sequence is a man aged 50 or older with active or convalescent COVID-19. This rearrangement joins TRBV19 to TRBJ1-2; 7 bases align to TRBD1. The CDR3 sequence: CASSTRGNYGYTF. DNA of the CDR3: TGTGCCAGTAGTACCAGGGGGAACTATGGCTACACCTTC.